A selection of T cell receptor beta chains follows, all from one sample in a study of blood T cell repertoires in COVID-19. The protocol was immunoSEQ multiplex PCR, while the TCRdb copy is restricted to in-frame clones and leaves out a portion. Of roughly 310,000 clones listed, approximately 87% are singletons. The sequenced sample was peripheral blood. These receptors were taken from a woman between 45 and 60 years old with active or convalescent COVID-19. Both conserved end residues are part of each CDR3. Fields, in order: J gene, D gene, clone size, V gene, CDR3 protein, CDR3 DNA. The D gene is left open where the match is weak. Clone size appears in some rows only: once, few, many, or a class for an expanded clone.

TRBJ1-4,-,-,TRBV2,CASSESASFLATNEKLFF,TGTGCCAGCAGTGAAAGCGCCAGTTTTCTAGCAACTAATGAAAAACTGTTTTTT
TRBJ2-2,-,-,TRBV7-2,CASRPGNTGELFF,TGTGCCAGTCGACCAGGGAACACCGGGGAGCTGTTTTTT
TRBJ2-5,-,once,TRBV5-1,CASSFQGTQEAQYF,TGCGCCAGCAGCTTTCAGGGGACGCAAGAGGCCCAGTACTTC
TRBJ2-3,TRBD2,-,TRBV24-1,CATSDPVGGGNTDTQYF,TGTGCCACCAGTGACCCGGTCGGGGGAGGGAACACAGATACGCAGTATTTT
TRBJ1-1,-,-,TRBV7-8,CASSLVFPNTEAFF,TGTGCCAGCAGCTTAGTCTTCCCGAACACTGAAGCTTTCTTT
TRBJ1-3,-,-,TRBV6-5,CAIGKGANTIYF,TGTGCCATCGGTAAAGGGGCAAACACCATATATTTT
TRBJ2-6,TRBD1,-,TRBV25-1,CASSGTGYSGANVLTF,TGTGCCAGCAGTGGGACAGGCTACTCTGGGGCCAACGTCCTGACTTTC
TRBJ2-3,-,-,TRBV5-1,CASSRIGGHTPPDTQYF,TGCGCCAGCAGCCGAATTGGGGGACACACTCCCCCAGATACGCAGTATTTT
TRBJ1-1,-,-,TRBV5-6,CASSLGWASGTVLNTEAFF,TGTGCCAGCAGCTTGGGATGGGCCTCAGGGACTGTATTGAACACTGAAGCTTTCTTT
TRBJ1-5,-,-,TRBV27,CASKPDRSNQPQHF,TGTGCCAGCAAACCAGACAGGAGTAATCAGCCCCAGCATTTT